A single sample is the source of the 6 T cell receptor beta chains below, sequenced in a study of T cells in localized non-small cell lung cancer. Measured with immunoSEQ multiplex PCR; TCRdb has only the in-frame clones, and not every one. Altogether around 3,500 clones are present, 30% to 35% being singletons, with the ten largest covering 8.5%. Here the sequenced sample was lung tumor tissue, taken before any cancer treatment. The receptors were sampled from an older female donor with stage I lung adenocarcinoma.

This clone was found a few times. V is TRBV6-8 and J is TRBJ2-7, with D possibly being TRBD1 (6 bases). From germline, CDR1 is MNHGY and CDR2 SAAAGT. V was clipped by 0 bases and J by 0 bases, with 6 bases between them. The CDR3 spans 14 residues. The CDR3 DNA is TGTGCCAGCAGTTACTCGGGACACTCCTACGAGCAGTACTTC. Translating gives CASSYSGHSYEQYF.

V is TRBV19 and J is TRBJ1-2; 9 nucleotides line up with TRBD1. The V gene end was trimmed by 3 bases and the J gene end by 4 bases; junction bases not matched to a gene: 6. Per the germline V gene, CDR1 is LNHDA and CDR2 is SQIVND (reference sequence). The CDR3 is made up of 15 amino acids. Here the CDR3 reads CASSIRDRVRYGYTF. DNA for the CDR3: TGTGCCAGTAGTATCCGGGACAGGGTGCGCTATGGCTACACCTTC.

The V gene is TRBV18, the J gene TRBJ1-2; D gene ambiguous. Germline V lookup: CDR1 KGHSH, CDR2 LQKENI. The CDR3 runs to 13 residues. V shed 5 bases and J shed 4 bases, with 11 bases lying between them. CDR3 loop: CASSAGETYGYTF. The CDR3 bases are TGTGCCAGCTCAGCAGGCGAAACCTATGGCTACACCTTC.

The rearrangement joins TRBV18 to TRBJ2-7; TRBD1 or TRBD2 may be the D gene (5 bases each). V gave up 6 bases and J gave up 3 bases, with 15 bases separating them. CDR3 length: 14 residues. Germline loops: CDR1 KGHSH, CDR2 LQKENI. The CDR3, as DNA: TGTGCCAGCTCCCCTGGGGGACCCAGCTACGAGCAGTACTTC. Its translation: CASSPGGPSYEQYF.

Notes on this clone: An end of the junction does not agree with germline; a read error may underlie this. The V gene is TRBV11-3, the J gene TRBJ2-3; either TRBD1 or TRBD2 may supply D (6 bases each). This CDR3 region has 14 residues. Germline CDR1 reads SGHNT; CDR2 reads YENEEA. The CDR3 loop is CASSSRGAGDTQYF. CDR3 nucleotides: TGTGCTAGCAGCTCAAGGGGGGCAGGAGATACGCAGTATTTT.

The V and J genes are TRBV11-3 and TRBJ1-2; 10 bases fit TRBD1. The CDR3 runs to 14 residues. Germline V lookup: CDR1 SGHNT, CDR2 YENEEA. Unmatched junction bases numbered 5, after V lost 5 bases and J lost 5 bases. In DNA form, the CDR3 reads TGTGCCAGCAGCCGACAGGGGGCAGGGTATGGCTACACCTTC. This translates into CASSRQGAGYGYTF.